These 4 T cell receptor beta chains were sequenced from one sample in a study of radiotherapy plus CTLA-4 blockade in lung cancer. The assay was immunoSEQ multiplex PCR, and TCRdb's table has in-frame clones only and misses some. Of about 77,000 clones listed, roughly 69% were seen once; the top ten hold 9.9%. The specimen was peripheral blood, collected from a patient treated with radiotherapy plus ipilimumab. These receptors all stem from a human donor with non-small cell lung cancer whose response to radiotherapy plus ipilimumab could not be evaluated.

Only one count was recorded for this clone. This chain connects TRBV5-6 to TRBJ2-3; tentative D call: TRBD2 (5 bases). V was pared by 4 bases and J by 0 bases, with 18 bases between. The CDR3 is made up of 17 amino acids. The V gene's germline CDR1 is SGHDT and CDR2 YYEEEE. CDR3 DNA sequence: TGTGCCAGCAGCCCTCTTTTCCGCGCGGGTAGCACAGATACGCAGTATTTT. Protein: CASSPLFRAGSTDTQYF. Full variable domain (remainder filled in from reference TRBV5-6 and TRBJ2-3): DAGVTQSPTHLIKTRGQQVTLRCSPKSGHDTVSWYQQALGQGPQFIFQYYEEEERQRGNFPDRFSGHQFPNYSSELNVNALLLGDSALYLCASSPLFRAGSTDTQYFGPGTRLTVL.

Details on this clone: A read error may be the cause here, since a much bigger clone is one base away. This CDR3 is also generated by other DNA sequences in the sample. The chain uses TRBV2 and TRBJ2-7; 11 bases are shared with TRBD2. Germline CDR1 SNHLY, CDR2 FYNNEI. Unmatched junction bases numbered 8, after V lost 3 bases and J lost 4 bases. The CDR3 runs to 16 residues. The CDR3 protein is CASSEAGLADGYEQYF. DNA of the CDR3: TGTGCCAGCAGTGAGGCGGGACTAGCGGACGGGTACGAGCAGTACTTC.

This rearrangement joins TRBV7-9 to TRBJ2-2, with 7 nucleotides matching TRBD1. The CDR3 contains 16 residues. Trimming at V came to 5 bases and at J to 4 bases, leaving 10 bases not matched to a gene. Germline CDR1 reads SEHNR; CDR2 reads FQNEAQ (reference sequence). The CDR3 sequence: CASSRVRDSGTGELFF. The CDR3 coding sequence is TGTGCCAGCAGCCGAGTAAGGGACAGTGGCACCGGGGAGCTGTTTTTT.

The chain joins TRBV18 to TRBJ1-4; 8 positions match TRBD1. The CDR3 is 20 amino acids. CDR1 and CDR2 from the germline V gene are KGHSH and LQKENI. J was trimmed by 8 bases and V by 3 bases; bases with no gene match: 23. The CDR3 DNA sequence: TGTGCCAGCTCACCGGAAGGGACAGGTCTCTTTTTCGCTTCGGTGGAAAAACTGTTTTTT. Its protein is CASSPEGTGLFFASVEKLFF.